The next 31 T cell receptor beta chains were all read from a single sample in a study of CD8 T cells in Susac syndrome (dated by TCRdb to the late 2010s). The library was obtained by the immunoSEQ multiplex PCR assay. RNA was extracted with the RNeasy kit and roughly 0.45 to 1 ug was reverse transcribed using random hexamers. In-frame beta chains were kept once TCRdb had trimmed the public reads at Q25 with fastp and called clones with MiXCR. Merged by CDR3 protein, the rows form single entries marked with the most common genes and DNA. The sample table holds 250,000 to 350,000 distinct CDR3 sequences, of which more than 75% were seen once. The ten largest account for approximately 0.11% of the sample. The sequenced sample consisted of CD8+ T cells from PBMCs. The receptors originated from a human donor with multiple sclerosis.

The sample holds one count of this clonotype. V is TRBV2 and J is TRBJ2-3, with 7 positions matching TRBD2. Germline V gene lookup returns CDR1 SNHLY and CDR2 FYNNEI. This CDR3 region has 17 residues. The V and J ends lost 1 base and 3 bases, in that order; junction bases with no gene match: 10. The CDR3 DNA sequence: TGTGCCAGCAGTGAAGTCCAGGCGGGGAGGGCTACAGATACGCAGTATTTT. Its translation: CASSEVQAGRATDTQYF.

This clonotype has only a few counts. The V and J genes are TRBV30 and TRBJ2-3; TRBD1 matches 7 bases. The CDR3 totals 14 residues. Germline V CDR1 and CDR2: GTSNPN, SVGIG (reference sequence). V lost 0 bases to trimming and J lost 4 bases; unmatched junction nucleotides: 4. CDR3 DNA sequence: TGTGCCTGGAGTGTACTGCAGGGGGCAGATACGCAGTATTTT. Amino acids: CAWSVLQGADTQYF.

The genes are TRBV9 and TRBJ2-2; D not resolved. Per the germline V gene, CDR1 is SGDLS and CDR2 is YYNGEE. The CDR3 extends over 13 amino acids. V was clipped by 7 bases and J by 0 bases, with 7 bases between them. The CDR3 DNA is TGTGCCAGCGTCGGGTCGAACACCGGGGAGCTGTTTTTT. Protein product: CASVGSNTGELFF.

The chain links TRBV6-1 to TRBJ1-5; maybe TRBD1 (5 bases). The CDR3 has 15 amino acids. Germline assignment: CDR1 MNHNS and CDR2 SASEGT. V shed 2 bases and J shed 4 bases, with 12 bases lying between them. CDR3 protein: CASSELKGANQPQHF. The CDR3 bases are TGTGCCAGCAGTGAACTGAAAGGGGCGAATCAGCCCCAGCATTTT.

The CDR3 DNA sequence: TGCGCCAGCAGCCACGGACTAGGGGGCGATGAGCAGTTCTTC. Its translation: CASSHGLGGDEQFF. V usage is TRBV4-1 and J usage is TRBJ2-1; D tentatively reads TRBD1 or TRBD2 (7 bases each). This CDR3 is built from 14 residues. Germline CDR1 reads MGHRA; CDR2 reads YSYEKL. Trimming cost V 3 bases and J 8 bases, with 14 bases left between them.

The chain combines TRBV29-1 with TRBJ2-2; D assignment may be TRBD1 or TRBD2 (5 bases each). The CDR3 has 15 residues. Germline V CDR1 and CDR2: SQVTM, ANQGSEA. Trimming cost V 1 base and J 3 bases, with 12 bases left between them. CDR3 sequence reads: CSVEGGDRYTGELFF. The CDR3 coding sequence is TGCAGCGTTGAAGGAGGGGACCGTTACACCGGGGAGCTGTTTTTT.

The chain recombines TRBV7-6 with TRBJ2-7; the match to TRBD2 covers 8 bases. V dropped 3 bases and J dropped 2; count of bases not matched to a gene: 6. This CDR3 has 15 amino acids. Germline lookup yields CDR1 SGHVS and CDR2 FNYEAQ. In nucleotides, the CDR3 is TGTGCCAGCAGCTTTTTAGCGGGAACGGCCTACGAGCAGTACTTC. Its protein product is CASSFLAGTAYEQYF.

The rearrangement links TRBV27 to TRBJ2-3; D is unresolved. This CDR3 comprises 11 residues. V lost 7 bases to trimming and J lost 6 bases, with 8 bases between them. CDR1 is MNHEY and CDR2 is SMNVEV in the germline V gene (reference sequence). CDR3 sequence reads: CASTFGDTQYF. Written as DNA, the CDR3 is TGTGCCAGCACCTTCGGGGATACGCAGTATTTT.

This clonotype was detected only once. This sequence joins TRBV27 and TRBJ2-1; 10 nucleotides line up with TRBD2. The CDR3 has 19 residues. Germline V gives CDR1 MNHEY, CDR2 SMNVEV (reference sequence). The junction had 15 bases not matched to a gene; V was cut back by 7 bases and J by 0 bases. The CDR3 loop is CASTTKFPASGGSYNEQFF. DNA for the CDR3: TGTGCCAGCACTACCAAATTCCCCGCTAGCGGGGGCTCCTACAATGAGCAGTTCTTC.

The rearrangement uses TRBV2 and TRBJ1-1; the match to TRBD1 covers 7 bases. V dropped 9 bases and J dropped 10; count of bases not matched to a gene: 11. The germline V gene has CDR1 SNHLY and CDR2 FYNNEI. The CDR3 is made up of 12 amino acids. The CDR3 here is CASPTPHRGAFF. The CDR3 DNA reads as TGTGCCAGTCCAACCCCCCACAGGGGAGCTTTCTTT.

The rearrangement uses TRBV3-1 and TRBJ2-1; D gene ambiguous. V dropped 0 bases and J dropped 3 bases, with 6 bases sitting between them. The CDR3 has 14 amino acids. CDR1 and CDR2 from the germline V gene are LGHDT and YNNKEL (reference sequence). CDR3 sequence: CASSQEGNYNEQFF. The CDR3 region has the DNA TGTGCCAGCAGCCAAGAAGGGAACTACAATGAGCAGTTCTTC.

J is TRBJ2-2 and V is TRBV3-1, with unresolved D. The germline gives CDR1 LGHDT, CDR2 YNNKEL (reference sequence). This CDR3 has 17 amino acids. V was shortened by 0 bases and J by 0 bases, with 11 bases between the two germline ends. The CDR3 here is CASSQEGRHSNTGELFF. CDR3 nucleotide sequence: TGTGCCAGCAGCCAAGAAGGTCGGCATTCGAACACCGGGGAGCTGTTTTTT.

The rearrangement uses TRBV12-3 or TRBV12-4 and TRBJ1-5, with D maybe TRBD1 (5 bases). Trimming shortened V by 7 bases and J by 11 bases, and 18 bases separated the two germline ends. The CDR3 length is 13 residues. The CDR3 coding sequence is TGTGCCAGCACCCACGGACACCCCGCGGCCCAGCATTTT. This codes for CASTHGHPAAQHF.

The CDR3 DNA reads as TGCAGTGCTAGAGTTCGGGGGCGGAGGAACACCGGGGAGCTGTTTTTT. Translation: CSARVRGRRNTGELFF. The chain couples TRBV20-1 to TRBJ2-2; possibly TRBD1 or TRBD2 for D (6 bases each). This CDR3 spans 16 amino acids. Germline V CDR1 and CDR2: DFQATT, SNEGSKA (reference sequence). Deletions cut 1 base from V and 1 base from J, with 13 bases between.

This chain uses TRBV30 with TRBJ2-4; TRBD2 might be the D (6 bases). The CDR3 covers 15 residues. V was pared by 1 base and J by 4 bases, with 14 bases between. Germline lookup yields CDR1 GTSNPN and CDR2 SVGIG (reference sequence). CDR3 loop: CAWSAGSWGKNIQYF. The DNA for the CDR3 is TGTGCCTGGAGTGCCGGGAGTTGGGGAAAAAACATTCAGTACTTC.

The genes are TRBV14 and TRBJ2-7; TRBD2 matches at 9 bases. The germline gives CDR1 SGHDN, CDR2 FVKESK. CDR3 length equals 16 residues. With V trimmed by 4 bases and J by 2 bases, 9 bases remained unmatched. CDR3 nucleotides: TGTGCCAGCAGCCCCCAAACTCTAGCGGGAACCTACGAGCAGTACTTC. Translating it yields CASSPQTLAGTYEQYF. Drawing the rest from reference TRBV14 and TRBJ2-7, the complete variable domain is EAGVTQFPSHSVIEKGQTVTLRCDPISGHDNLYWYRRVMGKEIKFLLHFVKESKQDESGMPNNRFLAERTGGTYSTLKVQPAELEDSGVYFCASSPQTLAGTYEQYFGPGTRLTVT.

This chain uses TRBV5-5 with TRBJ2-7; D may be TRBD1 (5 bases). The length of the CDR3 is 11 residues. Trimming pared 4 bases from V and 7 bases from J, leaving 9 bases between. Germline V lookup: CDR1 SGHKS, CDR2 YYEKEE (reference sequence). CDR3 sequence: CASSETGEQYF. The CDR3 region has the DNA TGTGCCAGCAGCGAAACAGGAGAGCAGTACTTC.

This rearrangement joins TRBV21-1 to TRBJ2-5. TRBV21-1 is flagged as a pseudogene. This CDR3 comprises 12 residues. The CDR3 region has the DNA TGTGCCAGCAAGGAGCGCGTGGAGACCCAGTACTTC. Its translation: CASKERVETQYF.

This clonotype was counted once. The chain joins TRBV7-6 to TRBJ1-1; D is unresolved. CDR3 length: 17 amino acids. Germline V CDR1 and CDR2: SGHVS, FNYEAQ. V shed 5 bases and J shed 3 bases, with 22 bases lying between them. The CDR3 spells CASSPGPRRRAYTEAFF. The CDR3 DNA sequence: TGTGCCAGCAGCCCTGGGCCCCGTCGCAGAGCCTACACTGAAGCTTTCTTT.

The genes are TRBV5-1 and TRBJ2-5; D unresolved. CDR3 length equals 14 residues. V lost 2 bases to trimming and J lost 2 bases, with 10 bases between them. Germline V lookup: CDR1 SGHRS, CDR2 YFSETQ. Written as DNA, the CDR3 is TGCGCCAGCAGCTTTTCCACGAATCAAGAGACCCAGTACTTC. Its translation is CASSFSTNQETQYF.

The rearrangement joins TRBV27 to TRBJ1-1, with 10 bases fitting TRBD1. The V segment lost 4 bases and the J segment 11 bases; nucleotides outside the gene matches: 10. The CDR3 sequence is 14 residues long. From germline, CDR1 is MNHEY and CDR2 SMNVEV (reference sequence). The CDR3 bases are TGTGCCAGCAGTTCGGACGGACAGGGGGATGGGGCTTTCTTT. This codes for CASSSDGQGDGAFF.

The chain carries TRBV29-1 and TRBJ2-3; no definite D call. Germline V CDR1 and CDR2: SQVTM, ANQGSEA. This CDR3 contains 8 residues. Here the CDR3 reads CKPVTQYF. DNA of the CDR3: TGCAAGCCAGTTACGCAGTATTTT.

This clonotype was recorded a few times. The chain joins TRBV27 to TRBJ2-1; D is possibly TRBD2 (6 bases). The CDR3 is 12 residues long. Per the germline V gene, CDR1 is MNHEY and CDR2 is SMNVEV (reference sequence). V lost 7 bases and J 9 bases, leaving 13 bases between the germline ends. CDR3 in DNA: TGTGCCAGCACCTTCCTGGGGGGTGAGCAGTTCTTC. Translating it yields CASTFLGGEQFF.

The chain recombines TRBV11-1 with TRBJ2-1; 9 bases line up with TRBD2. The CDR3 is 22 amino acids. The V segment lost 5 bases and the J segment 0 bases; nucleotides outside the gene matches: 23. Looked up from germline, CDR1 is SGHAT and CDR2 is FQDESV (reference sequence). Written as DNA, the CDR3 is TGTGCCAGCAGCGGTCTAGGGTTAGCGCTAGCGGGAACCGGTAGCTCCTACAATGAGCAGTTCTTC. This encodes CASSGLGLALAGTGSSYNEQFF.

The CDR3 sequence is CASSWVGGSGANVLTF. DNA of the CDR3: TGTGCCAGCAGTTGGGTGGGGGGCTCTGGGGCCAACGTCCTGACTTTC. The J gene is TRBJ2-6, the V gene TRBV27; TRBD2 is a possible D gene (6 bases). CDR1 and CDR2 from the germline V gene are MNHEY and SMNVEV (reference sequence). CDR3 length: 16 amino acids. Trimming left V 4 bases short and J 0 bases short, with 10 bases between.

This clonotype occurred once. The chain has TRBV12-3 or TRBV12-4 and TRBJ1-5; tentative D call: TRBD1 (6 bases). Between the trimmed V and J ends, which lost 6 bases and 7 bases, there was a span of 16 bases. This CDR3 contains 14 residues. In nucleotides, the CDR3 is TGTGCCAGCAGCTCCAGGGGTTCAAGGCAGCCCCAGCATTTT. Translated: CASSSRGSRQPQHF.

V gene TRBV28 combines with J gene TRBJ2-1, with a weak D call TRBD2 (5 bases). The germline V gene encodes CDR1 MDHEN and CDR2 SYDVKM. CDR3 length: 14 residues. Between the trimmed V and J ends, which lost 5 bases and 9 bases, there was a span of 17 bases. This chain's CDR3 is CASSESGGRSEQFF. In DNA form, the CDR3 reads TGTGCCAGCAGTGAAAGCGGCGGACGAAGTGAGCAGTTCTTC. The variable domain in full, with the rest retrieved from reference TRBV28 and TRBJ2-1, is DVKVTQSSRYLVKRTGEKVFLECVQDMDHENMFWYRQDPGLGLRLIYFSYDVKMKEKGDIPEGYSVSREKKERFSLILESASTNQTSMYLCASSESGGRSEQFFGPGTRLTVL.

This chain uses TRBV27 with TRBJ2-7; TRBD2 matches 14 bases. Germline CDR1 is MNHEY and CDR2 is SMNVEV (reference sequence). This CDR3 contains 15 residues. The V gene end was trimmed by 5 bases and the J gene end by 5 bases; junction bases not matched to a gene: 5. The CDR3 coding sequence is TGTGCCAGCAGTCTCGGGACTAGCGGGAGAAACGAGCAGTACTTC. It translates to CASSLGTSGRNEQYF.

The CDR3 DNA reads TGTGCCAGCAGTCCCGTAATGGGCCCGAACACCGGGGAGCTGTTTTTT. This encodes CASSPVMGPNTGELFF. This chain connects TRBV27 to TRBJ2-2; no clear D. The ends were cut back, 5 bases at V and 0 bases at J, with 13 bases in the middle. Germline V gene lookup returns CDR1 MNHEY and CDR2 SMNVEV (reference sequence). The CDR3 runs 16 residues.

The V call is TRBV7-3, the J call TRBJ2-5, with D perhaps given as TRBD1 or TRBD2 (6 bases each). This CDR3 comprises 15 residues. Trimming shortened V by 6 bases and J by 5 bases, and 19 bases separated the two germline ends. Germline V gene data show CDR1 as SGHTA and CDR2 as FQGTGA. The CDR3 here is CASSHPVGGQETQYF. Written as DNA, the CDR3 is TGTGCCAGCAGTCATCCCGTCGGGGGCCAGGAGACCCAGTACTTC.

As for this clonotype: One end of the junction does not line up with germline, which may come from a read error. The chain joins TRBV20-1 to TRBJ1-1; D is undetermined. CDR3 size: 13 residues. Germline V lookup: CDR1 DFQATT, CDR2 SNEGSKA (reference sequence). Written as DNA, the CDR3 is TGTAGTGCTAGAGATAGGTCAAGAACTGAAGCTTTCTTT. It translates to CSARDRSRTEAFF.